This T cell receptor (beta chain) was recovered during a study of T cells in Graves' hyperthyroidism and ophthalmopathy (dated by TCRdb to about 2019). Notes on the research overall: Peripheral blood samples were taken at initial diagnosis, before any treatment was given. The approximately 100 discovery patients were divided at random into training and test sets in a 7:3 ratio. TCR Vbeta CDR3 sequencing of 130 to 150 peripheral blood samples (about 45 ophthalmopathy, some 75 hyperthyroidism and roughly 17 progressor patients) is reported in the paper. After sampling, hyperthyroidism patients received methimazole starting at 30 mg daily, and ophthalmopathy patients received high-dose intravenous methylprednisolone. In about 6 Graves' hyperthyroidism patients, the study also compared T-cell repertoires from thyroid tissue with T-cell repertoires from blood. Prospective prediction of ophthalmopathy was tested in an independent validation cohort of approximately 19 hyperthyroidism patients and 15 to 17 patients who later progressed to ophthalmopathy. To identify TCR V-J signatures that set the groups apart, the researchers used a discovery cohort of 100 patients, made up of around 42 with Graves' ophthalmopathy and 57 with stable Graves' hyperthyroidism.

The sample holds many counts of this clonotype. Its antigen specificity is not known. No base quality information exists; no much larger clone differs at one position. Trimming at the junction amounts to 4 bases on V and 5 bases on J, and the germline ends lie 8 bases apart. The CDR3 runs 11 amino acids, cysteine and phenylalanine included. Of the read, only the CDR3 DNA is kept; its 33 bases are in frame from base 1. CDR1 and CDR2, per the germline V gene (reference sequence), are DFQATT and SNEGSKA. What the research found in general, with its limitations: During validation, the model predicted progression to ophthalmopathy a median of roughly 7.1 months ahead of onset, with almost 71% sensitivity and 72% to 85% specificity. Sample size was not statistically predetermined, and investigators were not blinded to group allocation. Most expanded thyroid clonotypes (frequency above 0.001) were also detected in blood, a finding suggesting that blood repertoires may reflect thyroid immune responses. Ophthalmopathy was separated from stable hyperthyroidism by a 13 V-J signature model, with over 85% sensitivity and 81% to 82% specificity obtained in cross-validation and 80%/75% obtained in testing.

Stable Graves' hyperthyroidism was defined as the absence of progression to ophthalmopathy over 18 months of follow-up. Hyperthyroidism patients were newly diagnosed, had a disease duration of under 2 months, and were aged 18 to 65 years. Patients with uncontrolled infections, other autoimmune diseases, pregnancy or lactation were excluded. Clinical symptoms, serum thyroxine and TRAb, thyroid ultrasound, and orbital computed tomography formed the basis for the diagnoses. Ficoll-Paque density gradient centrifugation was used to isolate PBMCs from around 10 ml of fresh peripheral blood. Total RNA was extracted using Trizol reagent, and RNA quality was assessed on an Agilent 2100 Bioanalyzer. Amplification of TCR beta CDR3 regions was carried out from RNA transcripts. The TCR CDR3 was subjected to a first round of RT-PCR using the HTBI primer set and the Qiagen OneStep RT-PCR kit. A second multiplex PCR round built the libraries, followed by size selection and purification. Sequencing of the libraries was done on an Illumina HiSeq2000 using paired-end 100 bp reads. Concerning the study's data processing: Raw data were processed with SOAPnuke, discarding reads with adapters, uncalled bases, mean Phred below 15, or no exact constant-primer or identifier match. High-quality paired reads were merged with COPE v1.2.5, and unique nucleotide sequences were defined as clonotypes. MiTCR v1.1 was used to align clonotypes to the IMGT TRBV, TRBD and TRBJ reference segments. Only V-J combinations with frequency above 0.0001, covering 99% to 99.2% of repertoires, were analysed. The TCS score was defined as the ratio of F50 (clonal expansion) to E x V (chaos), calculated using BLOSUM62-based TCRdist between CDR3 peptides within each V-J. Welch's t-statistics and random forest reduced approximately 520 V-J features to fewer than 15, which were used in a naive Bayes classifier (R e1071). Starting from the raw public reads, TCRdb applied fastp trimming at Q25, assembled clones with MiXCR and retained in-frame beta chains. Rows with a matching CDR3 protein are joined into one entry that keeps the most common DNA and genes. None of the V and J calls come from the authors' own analysis; TCRdb made them. Across this sample there are around 340,000 distinct CDR3 sequences, with 16% seen only once. Jointly, the top ten make up around 34% of the sample.

The material sequenced was blood. The chain links TRBV20-1 with TRBJ1-1, with the D gene not clear enough to name. The receptor was derived from a young man with Graves' hyperthyroidism. The DNA sequence is as follows: TGCAGTGCTAAGGCGGGGACTGAAGCTTTCTTT. Its translation is CSAKAGTEAFF.